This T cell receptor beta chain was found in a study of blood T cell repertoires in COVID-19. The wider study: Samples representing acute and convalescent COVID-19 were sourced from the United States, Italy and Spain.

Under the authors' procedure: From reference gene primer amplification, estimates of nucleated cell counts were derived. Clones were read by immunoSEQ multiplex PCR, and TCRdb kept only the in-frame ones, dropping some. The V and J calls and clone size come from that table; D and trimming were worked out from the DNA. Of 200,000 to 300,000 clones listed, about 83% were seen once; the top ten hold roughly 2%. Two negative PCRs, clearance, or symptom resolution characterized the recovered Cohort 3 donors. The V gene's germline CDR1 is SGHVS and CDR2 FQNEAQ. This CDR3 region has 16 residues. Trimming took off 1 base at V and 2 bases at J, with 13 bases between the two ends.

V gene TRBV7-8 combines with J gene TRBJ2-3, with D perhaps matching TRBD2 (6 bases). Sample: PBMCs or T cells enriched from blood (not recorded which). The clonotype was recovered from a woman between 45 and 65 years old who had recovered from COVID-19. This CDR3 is CASSLVGGRNTDTQYF. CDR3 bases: TGTGCCAGCAGCTTAGTCGGTGGGAGGAACACAGATACGCAGTATTTT.